Many counts were recorded for the clone carrying this TCR beta chain. Trimming removed 3 bases at V and 4 bases at J, with 15 bases between. Germline lookup yields CDR1 SGHDT and CDR2 YYEEEE. The CDR3 runs 15 residues. TCRdb reprocessed the RT-PCR reads via MiXCR and lists one record per CDR3 protein. The sample holds hundreds of thousands of distinct CDR3 sequences, approximately 14% seen once. Sequencing was performed on memory CD4+ T cells from blood. V is TRBV5-6 and J is TRBJ2-3; D perhaps matches TRBD2 (5 bases). This receptor was obtained from a female donor in good health, serving as a healthy control. The CDR3 coding sequence is TGTGCCAGCAGCTGGACTGTAATTGGGGCAGATACGCAGTATTTT. This gives the protein CASSWTVIGADTQYF.